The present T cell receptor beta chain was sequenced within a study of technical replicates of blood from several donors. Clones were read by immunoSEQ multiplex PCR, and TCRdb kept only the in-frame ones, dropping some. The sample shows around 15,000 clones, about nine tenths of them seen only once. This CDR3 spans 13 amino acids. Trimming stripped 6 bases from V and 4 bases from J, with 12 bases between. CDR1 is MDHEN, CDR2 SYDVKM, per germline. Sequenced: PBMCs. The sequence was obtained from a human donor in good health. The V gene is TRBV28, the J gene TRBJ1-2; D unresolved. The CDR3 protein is CASSPGGGYGYTF. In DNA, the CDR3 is TGTGCCAGCAGCCCGGGCGGAGGCTATGGCTACACCTTC.